A single sample gave rise to the 28 T cell receptor beta chains below, sequenced in a study of memory CD4+ T cells and cytomegalovirus serostatus. Generated by immunoSEQ multiplex PCR, the TCRdb table keeps only in-frame clones and is missing some. The sample lists 60,000 to 70,000 clones; about 78% were seen once. Single viable CD3+CD4+CD8-CD45RO+ cells were sorted as the memory CD4+ T cells. Material: memory CD4+ T cells from blood. The origin of the receptors is an adult in good health and CMV-seronegative. Some clones in this sample may be carry-over from other donors' samples.

The chain carries TRBV11-2 and TRBJ2-3; 11 nucleotides agree with TRBD2. Trimming cost V 4 bases and J 6 bases; bases outside gene matches: 15. The CDR3 has 18 amino acids. Germline V gene data show CDR1 as SGHAT and CDR2 as FQNNGV. The CDR3 protein is CASSSRVRIAGGRDTQYF. The CDR3 DNA reads TGTGCCAGCAGCTCCCGAGTGAGGATAGCGGGGGGGCGTGATACGCAGTATTTT.

The V gene is TRBV18, the J gene TRBJ1-1; D is perhaps TRBD1 (5 bases). V was trimmed by 0 bases and J by 9 bases, leaving 20 bases between them. Germline V gene lookup returns CDR1 KGHSH and CDR2 LQKENI. This CDR3 is built from 16 residues. In nucleotides, the CDR3 is TGTGCCAGCTCACCACCCTCGGCAGCCGGCCACAGGAAAGCTTTCTTT. Amino acids: CASSPPSAAGHRKAFF.

The chain recombines TRBV5-8 with TRBJ1-2, with 10 positions matching TRBD1. The germline gives CDR1 SGHTS, CDR2 YDEGEE. This CDR3 is 13 amino acids long. V shed 2 bases and J 8 bases; nucleotides not matched to a gene: 3. CDR3 bases: TGTGCCAGCAGCTTCGGGACAGGGGAAGGCTACACCTTC. This codes for CASSFGTGEGYTF. Combining the CDR3 with reference TRBV5-8 and TRBJ1-2 gives the whole variable domain EAGVTQSPTHLIKTRGQQATLRCSPISGHTSVYWYQQALGLGLQFLLWYDEGEERNRGNFPPRFSGRQFPNYSSELNVNALELEDSALYLCASSFGTGEGYTFGSGTRLTVV.

CDR3 nucleotides: TGTGCCAGCAGTTCCAGGGTTAGAGAGACCCAGTACTTC. This gives the protein CASSSRVRETQYF. This chain joins TRBV27 and TRBJ2-5; perhaps TRBD1 as D (5 bases). Trimming shortened V by 4 bases and J by 4 bases, and 10 bases separated the two germline ends. This CDR3 contains 13 residues. Germline V gene sequence: CDR1 MNHEY, CDR2 SMNVEV (reference sequence).

This chain uses TRBV14 with TRBJ1-2; D remains ambiguous. V gave up 1 base and J gave up 4 bases, with 7 bases separating them. CDR3 length: 13 residues. Germline CDR1 SGHDN, CDR2 FVKESK. The CDR3 DNA reads TGTGCCAGCAGCCAAGGGGCAGGCTATGGCTACACCTTC. This encodes CASSQGAGYGYTF.

This clone was seen a handful of times. The chain is built from TRBV5-1 and TRBJ1-6; 7 bases are shared with TRBD1. From germline, CDR1 is SGHRS and CDR2 YFSETQ. The CDR3 consists of 15 residues. Trimming removed 0 bases from V and 7 bases from J; junction bases left unmatched: 4. The CDR3: CASSLETGRNSPLHF. CDR3 nucleotides: TGCGCCAGCAGCTTGGAGACAGGGAGGAATTCACCCCTCCACTTT.

A single count supports this clone. This chain joins TRBV18 and TRBJ1-5; D unresolved. Germline CDR1 reads KGHSH; CDR2 reads LQKENI. The CDR3 loop spans 13 amino acids. V was pared by 2 bases and J by 5 bases, with 7 bases between. CDR3 nucleotides: TGTGCCAGCTCACCAGGCTCCGATCAGCCCCAGCATTTT. This sequence encodes CASSPGSDQPQHF.

The chain links TRBV28 to TRBJ1-2, with a weak D call TRBD1 (5 bases). V gave up 5 bases and J gave up 4 bases, with 14 bases separating them. CDR1 is MDHEN and CDR2 is SYDVKM in the germline V gene. The CDR3 has 14 residues. In nucleotides, the CDR3 is TGTGCCAGCAGTGGGGGTTCCTCTACCTATGGCTACACCTTC. This gives the protein CASSGGSSTYGYTF.

There are a few counts of this clone. The chain is built from TRBV9 and TRBJ2-3; 9 bases agree with TRBD1. Losses at the gene ends were 4 bases for V and 5 bases for J; bases not matched to a gene: 5. There are 14 residues in the CDR3. The germline V gene has CDR1 SGDLS and CDR2 YYNGEE. The CDR3 protein is CASSPRDRVDTQYF. In DNA, the CDR3 is TGTGCCAGCAGCCCGCGGGACAGGGTAGATACGCAGTATTTT.

V and J are TRBV6-6 and TRBJ2-2; weak D call: TRBD1 (7 bases). Germline lookup yields CDR1 MNHNY and CDR2 SVGAGI (reference sequence). Trimming stripped 2 bases from V and 4 bases from J, with 14 bases between. The CDR3 consists of 16 residues. The CDR3 coding sequence is TGTGCCAGCAGTTACCCGAGACAGGGAGGCACCGGGGAGCTGTTTTTT. Its protein product is CASSYPRQGGTGELFF.

The chain joins TRBV28 to TRBJ1-2; no firm D call. The CDR3 spans 13 residues. Germline V gene lookup returns CDR1 MDHEN and CDR2 SYDVKM. V gave up 4 bases and J gave up 3 bases, with 9 bases separating them. CDR3 amino acids: CASSSNQYYGYTF. The CDR3 DNA follows: TGTGCCAGCAGTTCGAATCAGTACTATGGCTACACCTTC.

This clone showed up just a few times. J is TRBJ2-5 and V is TRBV9, with TRBD1 matching over 7 bases. This CDR3 has 15 amino acids. Losses at the gene ends were 3 bases for V and 4 bases for J; bases not matched to a gene: 9. Per germline, CDR1 SGDLS and CDR2 YYNGEE. The CDR3 loop is CASSGDQGVGETQYF. The DNA of the CDR3 is TGTGCCAGCAGCGGCGATCAGGGGGTAGGAGAGACCCAGTACTTC.

The chain links TRBV6-6 to TRBJ2-7; TRBD1 matches at 10 bases. Per the germline V gene, CDR1 is MNHNY and CDR2 is SVGAGI (reference sequence). The CDR3 covers 15 residues. V trimming: 6 bases; J trimming: 4 bases; junction bases outside the gene matches: 9. The CDR3 is CASSSPGQGTYEQYF. CDR3 in DNA: TGTGCCAGCAGCAGTCCGGGACAGGGGACTTACGAGCAGTACTTC.

This clone was counted a single time. This chain connects TRBV5-1 to TRBJ1-1; 12 bases agree with TRBD1. The CDR3 covers 14 residues. CDR1 is SGHRS, CDR2 YFSETQ, per germline. Unmatched junction bases numbered 7, after V lost 4 bases and J lost 9 bases. The CDR3 DNA sequence: TGCGCCAGCAGCGACCCGGGACAGGGGGCAAAAGCTTTCTTT. The encoded protein is CASSDPGQGAKAFF.

The J gene is TRBJ2-1, the V gene TRBV9; no clear D. The V gene's germline CDR1 is SGDLS and CDR2 YYNGEE. The CDR3 loop spans 15 amino acids. V lost 2 bases and J lost 1, with 10 bases in between. In DNA, the CDR3 is TGTGCCAGCAGCGTCACCTTCGATTCCTACAATGAGCAGTTCTTC. Translated: CASSVTFDSYNEQFF.

J is TRBJ2-3 and V is TRBV4-2; a weak D match, TRBD1 (6 bases). Per germline, CDR1 LGHNA and CDR2 YNFKEQ. This CDR3 has 18 amino acids. Trimming removed 1 base from V and 6 bases from J, with 23 bases in between. The chain's CDR3 is CASSQGVQRTSRGDTQYF. CDR3 DNA sequence: TGTGCCAGCAGCCAAGGGGTCCAGCGGACCTCAAGGGGGGATACGCAGTATTTT.

This chain connects TRBV9 to TRBJ2-1; the D gene could be TRBD1 or TRBD2 (5 bases each). Trimming stripped 7 bases from V and 1 base from J, with 15 bases between. This CDR3 has 15 residues. Per germline, CDR1 SGDLS and CDR2 YYNGEE. The CDR3 sequence is CASGGTGGSYNEQFF. CDR3 DNA sequence: TGTGCCAGCGGTGGGACCGGAGGTTCCTACAATGAGCAGTTCTTC.

In its sample, this clone was seen once. This chain uses TRBV11-2 with TRBJ2-6; D is tentatively TRBD1 or TRBD2 (6 bases each). Trimming left V 6 bases short and J 4 bases short, with 16 bases between. Germline loops: CDR1 SGHAT, CDR2 FQNNGV. There are 16 residues in the CDR3. The CDR3 reads CASSPRGGPGANVLTF. The CDR3 DNA is TGTGCCAGCAGTCCAAGAGGGGGGCCCGGGGCCAACGTCCTGACTTTC.

CDR3 amino acids: CASSELSSPSQNTEAFF. The CDR3 DNA sequence: TGTGCCAGCAGTGAATTGAGCTCCCCATCGCAGAACACTGAAGCTTTCTTT. The chain employs TRBV25-1 and TRBJ1-1; D gene ambiguous. This CDR3 contains 17 residues. Germline CDR1 reads MGHDK; CDR2 reads SYGVNS. Between the trimmed V and J ends, which lost 1 base and 1 base, there was a span of 16 bases. Drawing the rest from reference TRBV25-1 and TRBJ1-1, the complete variable domain is EADIYQTPRYLVIGTGKKITLECSQTMGHDKMYWYQQDPGMELHLIHYSYGVNSTEKGDLSSESTVSRIRTEHFPLTLESARPSHTSQYLCASSELSSPSQNTEAFFGQGTRLTVV.

The chain links TRBV2 to TRBJ2-5, with unresolved D. V was cut by 7 bases and J by 2 bases, with 8 bases left in between. CDR3 size: 12 residues. The germline gives CDR1 SNHLY, CDR2 FYNNEI. The CDR3 bases are TGTGCCAGCAAGGTGGGGCAAGAGACCCAGTACTTC. Translated, it gives CASKVGQETQYF.

The V and J genes are TRBV30 and TRBJ2-7; D gene unclear. Trimming took 1 base from V and 3 from J, leaving 13 bases between them. Looked up from germline, CDR1 is GTSNPN and CDR2 is SVGIG (reference sequence). CDR3 length: 14 amino acids. DNA of the CDR3: TGTGCCTGGAGTGCCAGGTTGGGCTTCTACGAGCAGTACTTC. Its translation is CAWSARLGFYEQYF.

V usage is TRBV14 and J usage is TRBJ1-6, with D unresolved. CDR3 length: 12 residues. Germline loops: CDR1 SGHDN, CDR2 FVKESK. The ends were cut back, 4 bases at V and 9 bases at J, with 7 bases in the middle. CDR3 residues: CASSLLGSPLHF. In nucleotides, the CDR3 is TGTGCCAGCAGCCTCCTGGGTTCACCCCTCCACTTT.

The chain carries TRBV10-3 and TRBJ1-2; maybe TRBD1 (5 bases). Trimming removed 8 bases at V and 4 bases at J, with 14 bases between. The germline gives CDR1 ENHRY, CDR2 SYGVKD. The CDR3 loop spans 13 amino acids. CDR3 residues: CAIRGGSLYGYTF. The DNA of the CDR3 is TGTGCCATCCGGGGGGGATCTCTCTATGGCTACACCTTC.

The chain is built from TRBV27 and TRBJ2-1; the match to TRBD1 covers 8 bases. Trimming cost V 6 bases and J 4 bases; bases outside gene matches: 5. Germline V gene data show CDR1 as MNHEY and CDR2 as SMNVEV (reference sequence). The CDR3 runs 14 residues. CDR3 loop: CASRRQGWYNEQFF. In DNA, the CDR3 is TGTGCCAGCAGGCGACAGGGGTGGTACAATGAGCAGTTCTTC.

This clone was picked up one time. The genes are TRBV7-2 and TRBJ2-7, with D possibly matching TRBD1 (6 bases). Between the trimmed V and J ends, which lost 0 bases and 3 bases, there was a span of 12 bases. Germline CDR1 SGHTA, CDR2 FQGNSA. This CDR3 is built from 15 residues. The CDR3 sequence: CASSLASGQFYEQYF. CDR3 coding DNA: TGTGCCAGCAGCTTAGCCTCTGGACAGTTCTACGAGCAGTACTTC. Variable domain in full (rest from reference TRBV7-2 and TRBJ2-7): GAGVSQSPSNKVTEKGKDVELRCDPISGHTALYWYRQSLGQGLEFLIYFQGNSAPDKSGLPSDRFSAERTGGSVSTLTIQRTQQEDSAVYLCASSLASGQFYEQYFGPGTRLTVT.

The chain carries TRBV19 and TRBJ2-7, with a weak D call TRBD1 (6 bases). CDR1 is LNHDA, CDR2 SQIVND, per germline (reference sequence). The CDR3 runs to 13 residues. Trimming pared 5 bases from V and 3 bases from J, leaving 11 bases between. The CDR3 DNA reads TGTGCCAGTAGTGCCTTGGACAGCTACGAGCAGTACTTC. Amino acid sequence: CASSALDSYEQYF.

The chain is built from TRBV5-1 and TRBJ2-5; D unclear. The CDR3 loop spans 13 amino acids. V shed 0 bases and J shed 2 bases, with 5 bases lying between them. Germline CDR1 reads SGHRS; CDR2 reads YFSETQ. The CDR3 sequence is CASSLAKQETQYF. The CDR3 nucleotides are TGCGCCAGCAGCTTGGCCAAACAAGAGACCCAGTACTTC.

A single count supports this clone. The V and J genes are TRBV6-1 and TRBJ2-7; D unresolved. V was trimmed by 6 bases and J by 3 bases, leaving 6 bases between them. The CDR3 totals 11 residues. Germline V CDR1 and CDR2: MNHNS, SASEGT. DNA of the CDR3: TGTGCCAGCAGCTTATACTACGAGCAGTACTTC. It codes for CASSLYYEQYF.